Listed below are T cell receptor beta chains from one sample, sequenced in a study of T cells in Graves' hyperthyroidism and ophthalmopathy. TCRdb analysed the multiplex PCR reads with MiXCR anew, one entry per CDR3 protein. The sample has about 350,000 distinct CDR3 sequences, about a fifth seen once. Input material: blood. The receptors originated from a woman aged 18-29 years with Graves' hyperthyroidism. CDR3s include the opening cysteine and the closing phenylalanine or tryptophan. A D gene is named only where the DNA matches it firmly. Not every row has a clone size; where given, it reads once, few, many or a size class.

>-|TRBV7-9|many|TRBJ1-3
CASSFSSSGNTIYF
TGTGCCAGCAGCTTTTCGAGCTCTGGAAACACCATATATTTT
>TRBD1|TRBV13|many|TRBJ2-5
CASSLVRDRDWETQYF
TGTGCCAGCAGCTTAGTAAGGGACAGGGATTGGGAGACCCAGTACTTC
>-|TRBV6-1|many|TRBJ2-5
CASSETPPGAQYF
TGTGCCAGCAGTGAAACCCCCCCCGGGGCCCAGTACTTC
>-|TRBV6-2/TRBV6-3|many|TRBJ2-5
CASSYSTRETQYF
TGTGCCAGCAGTTACTCGACTAGAGAGACCCAGTACTTC
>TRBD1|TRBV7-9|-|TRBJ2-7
CATEVRGQPKDEQYF
TGTGCCACCGAAGTGAGGGGACAGCCGAAAGACGAGCAGTACTTC
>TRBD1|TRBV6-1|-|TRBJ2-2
CASSHLQGAGGELFF
TGTGCCAGCAGCCACTTACAGGGGGCCGGCGGGGAGCTGTTTTTT
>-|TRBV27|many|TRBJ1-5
CASSLFYAWGASNQPQHF
TGTGCCAGCAGTTTATTTTACGCGTGGGGGGCAAGCAATCAGCCCCAGCATTTT
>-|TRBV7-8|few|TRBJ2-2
CASSTSYNTRATGELFF
TGTGCCAGCAGCACCTCCTACAACACACGGGCCACCGGGGAGCTGTTTTTT
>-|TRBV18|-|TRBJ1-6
CASSQWGPNYNSPLHF
TGTGCCAGCTCACAATGGGGACCGAACTATAATTCACCCCTCCACTTT
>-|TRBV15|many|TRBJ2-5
CATSRDRGLGQETQYF
TGTGCCACCAGCAGAGATCGGGGGCTGGGGCAAGAGACCCAGTACTTC
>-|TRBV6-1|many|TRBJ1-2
CASRGGRSSNYGYTF
TGTGCCAGCAGGGGGGGACGGTCGAGTAACTATGGCTACACCTTC
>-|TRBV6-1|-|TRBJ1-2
CASSEWGSDITDGYTF
TGTGCCAGCAGTGAATGGGGCAGCGATATTACTGATGGCTACACCTTC
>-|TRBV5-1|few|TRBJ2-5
CASSSPGSGETQYF
TGCGCCAGCAGCTCGCCTGGAAGCGGGGAGACCCAGTACTTC
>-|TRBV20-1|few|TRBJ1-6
CSAVMGGSYNSPLHF
TGCAGTGCCGTAATGGGCGGCTCCTATAATTCACCCCTCCACTTT
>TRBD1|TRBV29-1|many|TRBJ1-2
CSVRDRGGYTF
TGCAGCGTAAGGGACAGGGGCGGCTACACCTTC
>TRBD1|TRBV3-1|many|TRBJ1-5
CASSPGTVRVNQPQHF
TGTGCCAGCAGCCCCGGGACAGTCAGAGTTAATCAGCCCCAGCATTTT
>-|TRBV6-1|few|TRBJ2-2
CASRVGTTGELFF
TGTGCCAGCAGAGTAGGGACAACCGGGGAGCTGTTTTTT
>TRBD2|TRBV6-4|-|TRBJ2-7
CASSDSFLRLAGYEQYF
TGTGCCAGCAGTGACTCGTTCTTACGACTAGCGGGGTACGAGCAGTACTTC
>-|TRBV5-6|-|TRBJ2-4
CASSQLPLAKNIKYF
TGCGCCAGCAGCCAGCTCCCCTTGGCCAAAAACATTAAGTACTTC
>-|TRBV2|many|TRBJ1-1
CASSGDQVIGAFF
TGTGCCAGCAGTGGAGACCAAGTTATCGGGGCTTTCTTT
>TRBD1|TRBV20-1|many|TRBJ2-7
CSARLHGDRAYEQYF
TGCAGTGCTAGATTGCATGGGGACAGAGCATACGAGCAGTACTTC
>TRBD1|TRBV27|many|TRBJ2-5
CASSRTGGETQYF
TGTGCCAGCAGCAGGACAGGGGGAGAGACCCAGTACTTC
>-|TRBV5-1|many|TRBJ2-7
CASSLNGGAYPYEQYF
TGCGCCAGCAGCTTGAATGGGGGGGCCTACCCCTACGAGCAGTACTTC
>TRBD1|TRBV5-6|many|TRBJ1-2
CASSFQGAGYGYTF
TGTGCCAGCAGCTTTCAGGGGGCAGGCTATGGCTACACCTTC